The clone carrying this TCR beta chain was counted at least ten times. TCRbeta libraries were built with three rounds of nested PCR, modified from ARM-PCR. MiXCR was run by TCRdb on the multiplex PCR reads, yielding one entry per CDR3 protein. The sample consists of 60,000 or so distinct CDR3 sequences, over 60% of them appearing once. The sample comes from a study of tumor and adjacent non-tumor tissue in lung cancer. No cell sorting was done before RNA was extracted from the tissue. This non-tumor lung sample came from over 3 cm beyond the tumor edge. The CDR3 contains 15 residues. V shed 1 base, J shed 2 bases, and the junction held 4 bases outside the gene matches. Looked up from germline, CDR1 is SGHNT and CDR2 is YENEEA.

This receptor was obtained from a man aged 65-85 years with non-small cell lung cancer. The sample was distant non-tumor lung tissue. This sequence joins TRBV11-3 and TRBJ2-7, with 8 bases aligning to TRBD2. The CDR3 DNA reads as TGTGCCAGCAGCTTAGGCACTAGCGGCCCCTACGAGCAGTACTTC. Its protein is CASSLGTSGPYEQYF.